This TCR beta chain is drawn from a study of metastatic and nonmetastatic thyroid tumors. MiXCR re-clonotyped the PCR reads for TCRdb. The profile shows approximately 15,000 clones, under 30% of them singletons. Germline V lookup: CDR1 DFQATT, CDR2 SNEGSKA (reference sequence). The CDR3 is 14 amino acids. V was clipped by 4 bases and J by 2 bases; unmatched bases: 7. Patients underwent thyroid surgery, and none had received any treatment before it. The sequencing sample was made of adjacent normal tissue. V and J are TRBV20-1 and TRBJ2-7; 8 bases line up with TRBD2. The TCR originated in a female donor with papillary thyroid cancer or a benign thyroid nodule (not recorded which). Some clones in this sample may be carry-over from other donors' samples. CDR3 loop: CSAIPSGLTYEQYF. Here the CDR3 DNA reads TGCAGTGCTATCCCTAGCGGGCTTACCTACGAGCAGTACTTC.